This is a list of T cell receptor beta chains from one sample in a study of T-cell memory formation after mild COVID-19. TCRdb used MiXCR to reprocess the 5' RACE reads, holding one entry per CDR3 protein. The sample lists around 300,000 distinct CDR3 sequences; around 13% were seen once. Sequencing input: PBMCs or a T cell subset sorted from them (not recorded which). These receptors were obtained from a man aged 18 to 29 who had mild COVID-19 (a few samples of this study predate the infection). Cell type and time point are not known. CDR3s include the opening cysteine and the closing phenylalanine or tryptophan. The D gene is left open where the match is weak. For some rows the clone size is stated as once, few or many, or as a class when expanded; others skip it.

cdr3_nt: TGCGCCAGCACTGGGACGGTCTCCTACGAGCAGTACTTC
cdr3_aa: CASTGTVSYEQYF
d_call: .
v_call: TRBV5-1
clone_size: many
j_call: TRBJ2-7

cdr3_nt: TGTGCCAGCAGTTACGGGGCTTCCTACGAGCAGTACTTC
cdr3_aa: CASSYGASYEQYF
d_call: .
v_call: TRBV6-2/TRBV6-3
clone_size: .
j_call: TRBJ2-7

cdr3_nt: TGTGCCAGCAGCACCCGACCGGGCGATGAGCAGTTCTTC
cdr3_aa: CASSTRPGDEQFF
d_call: .
v_call: TRBV11-2
clone_size: .
j_call: TRBJ2-1

cdr3_nt: TGTGCCAGCAGCTTAGCGAGGGGAGATACGCAGTATTTT
cdr3_aa: CASSLARGDTQYF
d_call: .
v_call: TRBV7-2
clone_size: few
j_call: TRBJ2-3

cdr3_nt: TGTGCCAGCAGTTCCCGACGCCAAGGGAGGTTTCGGAATTCACCCCTCCACTTT
cdr3_aa: CASSSRRQGRFRNSPLHF
d_call: .
v_call: TRBV28
clone_size: .
j_call: TRBJ1-6

cdr3_nt: TGTGCCAGCAGCTTGGGAGGAGGGGGCTACAATGAGCAGTTCTTC
cdr3_aa: CASSLGGGGYNEQFF
d_call: .
v_call: TRBV11-2
clone_size: many
j_call: TRBJ2-1

cdr3_nt: TGTGCCGCCAGTCGGGGTTCCAATGAGCAGTTCTTC
cdr3_aa: CAASRGSNEQFF
d_call: .
v_call: TRBV27
clone_size: .
j_call: TRBJ2-1

cdr3_nt: TGCGCCAGCAGCCACAGGGAAAGGAATTCACCCCTCCACTTT
cdr3_aa: CASSHRERNSPLHF
d_call: .
v_call: TRBV5-1
clone_size: .
j_call: TRBJ1-6

cdr3_nt: TGTGCCAGCAGTTTGGTGAACTCTGGAAACACCATATATTTT
cdr3_aa: CASSLVNSGNTIYF
d_call: .
v_call: TRBV12-3/TRBV12-4
clone_size: many
j_call: TRBJ1-3

cdr3_nt: TGTGCCACAGGCCCGGGGCGGACCGGGGAGCTGTTTTTT
cdr3_aa: CATGPGRTGELFF
d_call: .
v_call: TRBV15
clone_size: few
j_call: TRBJ2-2

cdr3_nt: TGTGCCAGCAGCCTGGGGGGGAGGGAATGGACCCAGTACTTC
cdr3_aa: CASSLGGREWTQYF
d_call: TRBD2
v_call: TRBV6-5
clone_size: few
j_call: TRBJ2-5

cdr3_nt: TGCGCCAGCAGCCAGAACATCGGCAGGTCTAACTATGGCTACACCTTC
cdr3_aa: CASSQNIGRSNYGYTF
d_call: .
v_call: TRBV4-1
clone_size: .
j_call: TRBJ1-2

cdr3_nt: TGTGCCAGCAGTGAAGTAGCGGAGTCACCCATATATTTT
cdr3_aa: CASSEVAESPIYF
d_call: .
v_call: TRBV2
clone_size: few
j_call: TRBJ1-3

cdr3_nt: TGTGCCAGCAGCAGACTAGCGGGGGTAGATACGCAGTATTTT
cdr3_aa: CASSRLAGVDTQYF
d_call: TRBD2
v_call: TRBV7-2
clone_size: .
j_call: TRBJ2-3

cdr3_nt: TGTGCCATCAGTACCCTCTGGGGGGGTCCAGAGACCCAGTACTTC
cdr3_aa: CAISTLWGGPETQYF
d_call: TRBD2
v_call: TRBV10-3
clone_size: few
j_call: TRBJ2-5

cdr3_nt: TGTGCCAGCAGCTTAGGAATGGGGGGTGTGTCGAACACTGAAGCTTTCTTT
cdr3_aa: CASSLGMGGVSNTEAFF
d_call: .
v_call: TRBV11-2
clone_size: .
j_call: TRBJ1-1

cdr3_nt: TGTGCCAGCAGCTTAGTGGGAGGAGATCAGCCCCAGCATTTT
cdr3_aa: CASSLVGGDQPQHF
d_call: .
v_call: TRBV5-5
clone_size: many
j_call: TRBJ1-5

cdr3_nt: TGTGCCAGCTCACCGGGGCGGGATAGCACAGATACGCAGTATTTT
cdr3_aa: CASSPGRDSTDTQYF
d_call: .
v_call: TRBV18
clone_size: .
j_call: TRBJ2-3

cdr3_nt: TGTGCCAGCAGTTTAATTGTAAATGAGCAGTTCTTC
cdr3_aa: CASSLIVNEQFF
d_call: .
v_call: TRBV12-3/TRBV12-4
clone_size: .
j_call: TRBJ2-1

cdr3_nt: TGTGCCAACTACTTCAGGACGAACACCGGGGAGCTGTTTTTT
cdr3_aa: CANYFRTNTGELFF
d_call: .
v_call: TRBV7-2
clone_size: .
j_call: TRBJ2-2

cdr3_nt: TGCGCCAGCAGCCAAGAAGGGAGGGTTGAAGCTTTCTTT
cdr3_aa: CASSQEGRVEAFF
d_call: .
v_call: TRBV4-1
clone_size: few
j_call: TRBJ1-1

cdr3_nt: TGCGCCAGCAGCCAAGGGGAGGGGCGTGAGCAGTTCTTC
cdr3_aa: CASSQGEGREQFF
d_call: TRBD2
v_call: TRBV4-1
clone_size: few
j_call: TRBJ2-1

cdr3_nt: TGTGCCAGCAGCCCGGCACCGGGGCGGAGCTCCTACGAGCAGTACTTC
cdr3_aa: CASSPAPGRSSYEQYF
d_call: .
v_call: TRBV7-6
clone_size: few
j_call: TRBJ2-7

cdr3_nt: TGTGCCAGCAGCTCACCGGATACAGGGGGCGACGGTAACTATGGCTACACCTTC
cdr3_aa: CASSSPDTGGDGNYGYTF
d_call: TRBD1
v_call: TRBV7-9
clone_size: few
j_call: TRBJ1-2

cdr3_nt: TGTGCCAGCAGCCGGGACAGTTTCACCCTCCACTTT
cdr3_aa: CASSRDSFTLHF
d_call: TRBD1
v_call: TRBV7-9
clone_size: .
j_call: TRBJ1-6

cdr3_nt: TGCGCCAGCAGCCAAGATTTCTGGGCTGAAGCTTTCTTT
cdr3_aa: CASSQDFWAEAFF
d_call: .
v_call: TRBV4-3
clone_size: few
j_call: TRBJ1-1

cdr3_nt: TGTGCCAGCAAGGGACAGGGGGCATTATTTTACAATGAGCAGTTCTTC
cdr3_aa: CASKGQGALFYNEQFF
d_call: TRBD1
v_call: TRBV7-9
clone_size: many
j_call: TRBJ2-1

cdr3_nt: TGTGCCAGCAGGCCCCCGGGGCCGAGCTCCTACAATGAGCAGTTCTTC
cdr3_aa: CASRPPGPSSYNEQFF
d_call: .
v_call: TRBV6-2/TRBV6-3
clone_size: many
j_call: TRBJ2-1

cdr3_nt: TGTGCCAGCAGTGCACACCTCCCAGATACGCAGTATTTT
cdr3_aa: CASSAHLPDTQYF
d_call: .
v_call: TRBV6-1
clone_size: .
j_call: TRBJ2-3

cdr3_nt: TGTGCCAGCAGCTCGGAGTCCGAGGAGCAGTTCTTC
cdr3_aa: CASSSESEEQFF
d_call: .
v_call: TRBV7-3
clone_size: .
j_call: TRBJ2-1

cdr3_nt: TGCGCCAGCAGCCTTCTAGCGGGGGGACCAAACAATGAGCAGTTCTTC
cdr3_aa: CASSLLAGGPNNEQFF
d_call: TRBD2
v_call: TRBV5-1
clone_size: many
j_call: TRBJ2-1

cdr3_nt: TGTGCCAGCAGCTGGGGGACTAGCGGGGGGGGCACAGATACGCAGTATTTT
cdr3_aa: CASSWGTSGGGTDTQYF
d_call: TRBD2
v_call: TRBV7-2
clone_size: .
j_call: TRBJ2-3

cdr3_nt: TGTGCCAGCACCTCACTCGGACCCGAGGTGGCTTTCTTT
cdr3_aa: CASTSLGPEVAFF
d_call: .
v_call: TRBV12-3/TRBV12-4
clone_size: few
j_call: TRBJ1-1

cdr3_nt: TGCAGCGTTGAAGATTCCGGACCGTCTGGATATGGCTACACCTTC
cdr3_aa: CSVEDSGPSGYGYTF
d_call: .
v_call: TRBV29-1
clone_size: .
j_call: TRBJ1-2

cdr3_nt: TGTGCCATCAGTGTTGGTGTGCCGAACTCTGGAAACACCATATATTTT
cdr3_aa: CAISVGVPNSGNTIYF
d_call: .
v_call: TRBV10-3
clone_size: .
j_call: TRBJ1-3

cdr3_nt: TGTGCCAGCAGTTACTCGAGTTCGGAGACCCAGTACTTC
cdr3_aa: CASSYSSSETQYF
d_call: .
v_call: TRBV6-5
clone_size: .
j_call: TRBJ2-5

cdr3_nt: TGTGCCAGCAGTTACCTGGGGAACACTGAAGCTTTCTTT
cdr3_aa: CASSYLGNTEAFF
d_call: .
v_call: TRBV27
clone_size: many
j_call: TRBJ1-1

cdr3_nt: TGTGCCATCAGTGGGGTGGACAGGAGCACAGATACGCAGTATTTT
cdr3_aa: CAISGVDRSTDTQYF
d_call: TRBD1
v_call: TRBV10-3
clone_size: .
j_call: TRBJ2-3

cdr3_nt: TGTGCCAGCACCTGGACAGGTACTCTGGGCGATACGCAGTATTTT
cdr3_aa: CASTWTGTLGDTQYF
d_call: TRBD1
v_call: TRBV3-1
clone_size: few
j_call: TRBJ2-3

cdr3_nt: TGTGCCAGCAGTGAACAGACTGGAAACACCATATATTTT
cdr3_aa: CASSEQTGNTIYF
d_call: .
v_call: TRBV6-1
clone_size: many
j_call: TRBJ1-3

cdr3_nt: TGTGCCAGCACAGGGGGAAACACCGGGGAGCTGTTTTTT
cdr3_aa: CASTGGNTGELFF
d_call: TRBD1
v_call: TRBV7-9
clone_size: few
j_call: TRBJ2-2

cdr3_nt: TGTGCCAGCAGCCAGGCTCTGGGTACGCAGTATTTT
cdr3_aa: CASSQALGTQYF
d_call: .
v_call: TRBV3-1
clone_size: .
j_call: TRBJ2-3

cdr3_nt: TGTGCCAGCAGCCTAGGGGCCCCTGGAAACACCATATATTTT
cdr3_aa: CASSLGAPGNTIYF
d_call: .
v_call: TRBV7-2
clone_size: .
j_call: TRBJ1-3

cdr3_nt: TGCGCCAGCAGCTTTTCCGGGACCTCGACCGAGACCCAGTACTTC
cdr3_aa: CASSFSGTSTETQYF
d_call: .
v_call: TRBV5-1
clone_size: .
j_call: TRBJ2-5

cdr3_nt: TGTGCCAGCAGCCCCGGGACTAGCTTCAATGAGCAGTTCTTC
cdr3_aa: CASSPGTSFNEQFF
d_call: TRBD2
v_call: TRBV27
clone_size: .
j_call: TRBJ2-1